This T cell receptor beta chain was documented in a study of cytomegalovirus exposure and HLA in healthy donors. Study observations and caveats: Solely CMV serostatus was available to characterize immune exposure.

At sampling all donors were nominally healthy, likely with unrecorded immune exposures. CDR1 and CDR2 from the germline V gene are SNHLY and FYNNEI. V was pared by 5 bases and J by 10 bases, with 14 bases between. This CDR3 spans 12 amino acids. This clone was counted only a few times. Its antigen is not known. Primers included in the PCR were 60 Vbeta and 13 Jbeta primers. Clones were read by immunoSEQ multiplex PCR, and TCRdb kept only the in-frame ones, dropping some. Of 120,000 to 150,000 clones detected, roughly 62% appear once; the ten largest clones hold approximately 1.8%. Sequencing used PBMCs. The chain joins TRBV2 to TRBJ1-2, with D possibly TRBD1 on 6 matching bases. The TCR was taken from a male donor in good health and CMV-seronegative. The CDR3 reads CASSSGTPIYTF. In nucleotides, the CDR3 is TGTGCCAGCAGTTCCGGGACACCGATCTACACCTTC.